These T cell receptor beta chains were read from a single sample in a study of technical replicates of blood from a few donors. Only in-frame clones appear in the TCRdb table, and some are missing; sequencing was by immunoSEQ multiplex PCR. The profile shows about 83,000 clones, about 91% of them singletons. Sequenced: T cells isolated from PBMCs. The receptors derive from a human donor in good health. Each CDR3 is given with its conserved first and last residue. The order of the fields is D gene, J gene, clone size, V gene, CDR3 protein, CDR3 DNA. The D gene is left open where the match is weak. Clone size is stated in some rows and not others, as once, few, many or a class when expanded.

D gene: .; J gene: TRBJ2-4; clone size: .; V gene: TRBV4-1; CDR3 protein: CASSQASQAAIAKNIQYF; CDR3 DNA: TGCGCCAGCAGCCAAGCCTCTCAAGCGGCAATAGCCAAAAACATTCAGTACTTC
D gene: .; J gene: TRBJ1-4; clone size: .; V gene: TRBV30; CDR3 protein: CAWSELTGLAEKLFF; CDR3 DNA: TGTGCCTGGAGCGAACTTACAGGGTTGGCTGAAAAACTGTTTTTT
D gene: .; J gene: TRBJ2-7; clone size: .; V gene: TRBV10-3; CDR3 protein: CATLAQGTYEQYF; CDR3 DNA: TGTGCCACCCTGGCACAGGGTACCTACGAGCAGTACTTC
D gene: .; J gene: TRBJ2-5; clone size: .; V gene: TRBV14; CDR3 protein: CASSQYARETQYF; CDR3 DNA: TGTGCCAGCAGCCAATATGCCAGAGAGACCCAGTACTTC
D gene: TRBD1; J gene: TRBJ2-5; clone size: .; V gene: TRBV27; CDR3 protein: CASSSRGLETQYF; CDR3 DNA: TGTGCCAGCAGCTCTAGGGGGCTAGAGACCCAGTACTTC
D gene: TRBD1; J gene: TRBJ2-1; clone size: .; V gene: TRBV2; CDR3 protein: CASSDPPRTGSTRRTRNEQFF; CDR3 DNA: TGTGCCAGCAGTGATCCCCCAAGGACAGGGTCAACAAGGAGAACGAGGAATGAGCAGTTCTTC
D gene: TRBD2; J gene: TRBJ2-3; clone size: .; V gene: TRBV5-1; CDR3 protein: CASSWGASGGTDTQYF; CDR3 DNA: TGCGCCAGCAGCTGGGGGGCAAGCGGGGGTACAGATACGCAGTATTTT
D gene: .; J gene: TRBJ2-7; clone size: .; V gene: TRBV9; CDR3 protein: CASSVGGVGYEQYF; CDR3 DNA: TGTGCCAGCAGCGTAGGGGGGGTGGGGTACGAGCAGTACTTC
D gene: .; J gene: TRBJ2-7; clone size: .; V gene: TRBV4-1; CDR3 protein: CASSPRGRGSYEQYF; CDR3 DNA: TGCGCCAGCAGCCCCCGCGGGCGGGGCTCCTACGAGCAGTACTTC
D gene: .; J gene: TRBJ2-2; clone size: .; V gene: TRBV19; CDR3 protein: CASRWGQNTGELFF; CDR3 DNA: TGTGCCAGTAGATGGGGACAGAACACCGGGGAGCTGTTTTTT
D gene: TRBD2; J gene: TRBJ2-1; clone size: .; V gene: TRBV10-2; CDR3 protein: CASRRLAEGSSYNEQFF; CDR3 DNA: TGCGCCAGCAGAAGACTAGCGGAGGGCAGCTCCTACAATGAGCAGTTCTTC
D gene: TRBD2; J gene: TRBJ2-3; clone size: .; V gene: TRBV5-1; CDR3 protein: CASSLTSGGLPPDTQYF; CDR3 DNA: TGCGCCAGCAGCTTGACTAGCGGGGGCCTACCTCCAGATACGCAGTATTTT
D gene: TRBD2; J gene: TRBJ2-5; clone size: once; V gene: TRBV28; CDR3 protein: CASSQPGLGYQETQYF; CDR3 DNA: TGTGCCAGCAGTCAACCGGGACTAGGGTACCAAGAGACCCAGTACTTC
D gene: .; J gene: TRBJ2-7; clone size: .; V gene: TRBV28; CDR3 protein: CASRGRGITYEQYF; CDR3 DNA: TGTGCCAGCAGAGGACGAGGGATCACCTACGAGCAGTACTTC
D gene: .; J gene: TRBJ2-1; clone size: .; V gene: TRBV6-1; CDR3 protein: CASSRGAGNEQFF; CDR3 DNA: TGTGCCAGCAGTCGAGGCGCGGGGAATGAGCAGTTCTTC
D gene: .; J gene: TRBJ2-3; clone size: .; V gene: TRBV7-6; CDR3 protein: CASSLGRASTDTQYF; CDR3 DNA: TGTGCCAGCAGCTTAGGCAGGGCTAGCACAGATACGCAGTATTTT
D gene: .; J gene: TRBJ2-3; clone size: .; V gene: TRBV6-1; CDR3 protein: CASSERSLLTDTQYF; CDR3 DNA: TGTGCCAGCAGTGAACGGTCCTTACTCACAGATACGCAGTATTTT
D gene: .; J gene: TRBJ2-2; clone size: .; V gene: TRBV7-8; CDR3 protein: CASTLRVNTGELFF; CDR3 DNA: TGTGCCAGCACCCTGAGGGTGAACACCGGGGAGCTGTTTTTT
D gene: .; J gene: TRBJ2-2; clone size: .; V gene: TRBV5-6; CDR3 protein: CASSFLQGGTGELFF; CDR3 DNA: TGTGCCAGCAGCTTTTTGCAGGGCGGCACCGGGGAGCTGTTTTTT
D gene: .; J gene: TRBJ1-2; clone size: once; V gene: TRBV28; CDR3 protein: CASSLNLPPGYGYTF; CDR3 DNA: TGTGCCAGCAGTTTGAACCTCCCTCCGGGGTATGGCTACACCTTC
D gene: TRBD2; J gene: TRBJ2-3; clone size: .; V gene: TRBV7-9; CDR3 protein: CASSLLAGGSTDTQYF; CDR3 DNA: TGTGCCAGCAGCCTGCTAGCGGGGGGGAGCACAGATACGCAGTATTTT
D gene: .; J gene: TRBJ1-2; clone size: .; V gene: TRBV5-1; CDR3 protein: CASSEARSYGYTF; CDR3 DNA: TGCGCCAGCAGCGAGGCAAGGAGCTATGGCTACACCTTC
D gene: TRBD2; J gene: TRBJ2-3; clone size: .; V gene: TRBV6-5; CDR3 protein: CASSPGRGSTDTQYF; CDR3 DNA: TGTGCCAGCAGCCCCGGGAGGGGAAGCACAGATACGCAGTATTTT
D gene: .; J gene: TRBJ1-2; clone size: .; V gene: TRBV6-6; CDR3 protein: CASSTGQPNYGYTF; CDR3 DNA: TGTGCCAGCTCTACAGGGCAACCGAACTATGGCTACACCTTC
D gene: TRBD2; J gene: TRBJ2-7; clone size: .; V gene: TRBV28; CDR3 protein: CASSLSPSGSPGQYF; CDR3 DNA: TGTGCCAGCAGTTTATCCCCTAGCGGGAGTCCCGGACAGTACTTC
D gene: TRBD2; J gene: TRBJ2-7; clone size: .; V gene: TRBV5-4; CDR3 protein: CASSLASGASYEQYF; CDR3 DNA: TGTGCCAGCAGCTTGGCTAGCGGGGCGTCCTACGAGCAGTACTTC
D gene: .; J gene: TRBJ1-2; clone size: .; V gene: TRBV20-1; CDR3 protein: CRAYWGSGYTF; CDR3 DNA: TGCAGGGCCTATTGGGGCTCTGGCTACACCTTC
D gene: TRBD2; J gene: TRBJ2-7; clone size: .; V gene: TRBV2; CDR3 protein: CASSGTSGRAPLYEQYF; CDR3 DNA: TGTGCCAGCAGCGGTACTAGCGGGAGGGCCCCCCTCTACGAGCAGTACTTC
D gene: TRBD1; J gene: TRBJ2-6; clone size: .; V gene: TRBV15; CDR3 protein: CATSRKTGGVSGANVLTF; CDR3 DNA: TGTGCCACCAGCAGGAAGACAGGGGGCGTCTCTGGGGCCAACGTCCTGACTTTC
D gene: TRBD1; J gene: TRBJ2-2; clone size: .; V gene: TRBV19; CDR3 protein: CASPTGSTGELFF; CDR3 DNA: TGTGCCAGTCCGACAGGGTCCACCGGGGAGCTGTTTTTT
D gene: .; J gene: TRBJ1-5; clone size: many; V gene: TRBV28; CDR3 protein: CASSSWDMGLNGNQPQHF; CDR3 DNA: TGTGCCAGCAGCAGCTGGGACATGGGCTTGAATGGCAATCAGCCCCAGCATTTT
D gene: .; J gene: TRBJ2-5; clone size: .; V gene: TRBV9; CDR3 protein: CASSVSSGPAYQETQYF; CDR3 DNA: TGTGCCAGCAGCGTGTCGAGCGGGCCCGCTTACCAAGAGACCCAGTACTTC
D gene: TRBD1; J gene: TRBJ1-5; clone size: few; V gene: TRBV6-5; CDR3 protein: CASSFSGQGSQPQHF; CDR3 DNA: TGTGCCAGCAGTTTCTCGGGACAGGGATCTCAGCCCCAGCATTTT
D gene: TRBD1; J gene: TRBJ2-5; clone size: once; V gene: TRBV7-9; CDR3 protein: CASSLTRGPEETQYF; CDR3 DNA: TGTGCCAGCAGCTTAACCAGGGGGCCAGAAGAGACCCAGTACTTC
D gene: TRBD2; J gene: TRBJ2-1; clone size: few; V gene: TRBV19; CDR3 protein: CASSEGLAGISYNEQFF; CDR3 DNA: TGTGCCAGTAGTGAAGGACTAGCGGGAATATCTTACAATGAGCAGTTCTTC
D gene: .; J gene: TRBJ2-3; clone size: .; V gene: TRBV7-8; CDR3 protein: CASSLVAGRADTQYF; CDR3 DNA: TGTGCCAGCAGCTTAGTTGCAGGGCGTGCAGATACGCAGTATTTT
D gene: .; J gene: TRBJ1-2; clone size: .; V gene: TRBV14; CDR3 protein: CASSQGNGREAGYTF; CDR3 DNA: TGTGCCAGCAGCCAGGGCAACGGACGGGAAGCCGGCTACACCTTC
D gene: TRBD1; J gene: TRBJ2-2; clone size: .; V gene: TRBV6-1; CDR3 protein: CASSEAEGAGTGELFF; CDR3 DNA: TGTGCCAGCAGTGAAGCAGAGGGGGCGGGCACCGGGGAGCTGTTTTTT
D gene: .; J gene: TRBJ1-5; clone size: .; V gene: TRBV7-8; CDR3 protein: CASSLIPTGGIGQPQHF; CDR3 DNA: TGTGCCAGCAGCTTAATCCCCACGGGGGGAATCGGGCAGCCCCAGCATTTT
D gene: TRBD1; J gene: TRBJ1-5; clone size: .; V gene: TRBV5-8; CDR3 protein: CASEPGQVISNQPQHF; CDR3 DNA: TGTGCCAGCGAACCCGGACAGGTCATTAGCAATCAGCCCCAGCATTTT
D gene: .; J gene: TRBJ2-5; clone size: once; V gene: TRBV11-2; CDR3 protein: CASSLALAIETQYF; CDR3 DNA: TGTGCCAGCAGCTTAGCTCTAGCGATAGAGACCCAGTACTTC
D gene: .; J gene: TRBJ1-4; clone size: .; V gene: TRBV11-2; CDR3 protein: CASSDGDIPTEKLFF; CDR3 DNA: TGTGCCAGCAGCGACGGGGACATCCCCACTGAAAAACTGTTTTTT
D gene: .; J gene: TRBJ2-7; clone size: .; V gene: TRBV13; CDR3 protein: CASSFTGNYEQYF; CDR3 DNA: TGTGCCAGCAGCTTTACAGGGAACTACGAGCAGTACTTC
D gene: TRBD2; J gene: TRBJ2-7; clone size: .; V gene: TRBV6-6; CDR3 protein: CASSPGGRNEQYF; CDR3 DNA: TGTGCCAGCTCGCCAGGCGGGAGGAACGAGCAGTACTTC
D gene: TRBD2; J gene: TRBJ2-3; clone size: .; V gene: TRBV11-2; CDR3 protein: CASSLARTSGGPRGTQYF; CDR3 DNA: TGTGCCAGCAGCTTAGCCCGGACTAGCGGGGGTCCCAGGGGTACGCAGTATTTT
D gene: TRBD1; J gene: TRBJ1-4; clone size: .; V gene: TRBV7-9; CDR3 protein: CASSNRQGTNEKLFF; CDR3 DNA: TGTGCCAGCAGCAACCGACAGGGTACTAATGAAAAACTGTTTTTT
D gene: TRBD1; J gene: TRBJ2-3; clone size: .; V gene: TRBV18; CDR3 protein: CASSPPTGSYTDTQYF; CDR3 DNA: TGTGCCAGCTCACCGCCGACAGGGTCTTACACAGATACGCAGTATTTT
D gene: TRBD1; J gene: TRBJ2-2; clone size: once; V gene: TRBV7-3; CDR3 protein: CASSQQGPRAGELFF; CDR3 DNA: TGTGCCAGCAGCCAACAGGGGCCGCGAGCCGGGGAGCTGTTTTTT
D gene: TRBD1; J gene: TRBJ2-7; clone size: .; V gene: TRBV5-1; CDR3 protein: CASSTGQFSYEQYF; CDR3 DNA: TGCGCCAGCAGCACGGGACAGTTCTCCTACGAGCAGTACTTC
D gene: TRBD1; J gene: TRBJ2-1; clone size: .; V gene: TRBV27; CDR3 protein: CASSLRTGGTNEQFF; CDR3 DNA: TGTGCCAGCAGTTTAAGGACAGGGGGAACGAATGAGCAGTTCTTC
D gene: .; J gene: TRBJ1-5; clone size: .; V gene: TRBV7-8; CDR3 protein: CASSRGKNQPQHF; CDR3 DNA: TGTGCCAGCAGCAGAGGGAAGAATCAGCCCCAGCATTTT